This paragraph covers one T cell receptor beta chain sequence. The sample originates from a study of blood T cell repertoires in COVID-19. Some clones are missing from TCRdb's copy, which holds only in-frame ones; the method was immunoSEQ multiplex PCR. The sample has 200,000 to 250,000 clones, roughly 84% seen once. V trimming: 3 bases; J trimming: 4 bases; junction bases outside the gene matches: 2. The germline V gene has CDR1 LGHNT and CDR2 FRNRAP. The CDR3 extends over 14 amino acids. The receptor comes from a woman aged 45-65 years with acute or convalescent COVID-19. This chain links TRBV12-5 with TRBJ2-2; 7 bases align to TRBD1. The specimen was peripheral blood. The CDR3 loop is CASGFGTATGELFF. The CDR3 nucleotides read TGTGCTAGTGGTTTTGGGACAGCCACCGGGGAGCTGTTTTTT. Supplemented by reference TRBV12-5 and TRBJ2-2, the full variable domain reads DARVTQTPRHKVTEMGQEVTMRCQPILGHNTVFWYRQTMMQGLELLAYFRNRAPLDDSGMPKDRFSAEMPDATLATLKIQPSEPRDSAVYFCASGFGTATGELFFGEGSRLTVL.